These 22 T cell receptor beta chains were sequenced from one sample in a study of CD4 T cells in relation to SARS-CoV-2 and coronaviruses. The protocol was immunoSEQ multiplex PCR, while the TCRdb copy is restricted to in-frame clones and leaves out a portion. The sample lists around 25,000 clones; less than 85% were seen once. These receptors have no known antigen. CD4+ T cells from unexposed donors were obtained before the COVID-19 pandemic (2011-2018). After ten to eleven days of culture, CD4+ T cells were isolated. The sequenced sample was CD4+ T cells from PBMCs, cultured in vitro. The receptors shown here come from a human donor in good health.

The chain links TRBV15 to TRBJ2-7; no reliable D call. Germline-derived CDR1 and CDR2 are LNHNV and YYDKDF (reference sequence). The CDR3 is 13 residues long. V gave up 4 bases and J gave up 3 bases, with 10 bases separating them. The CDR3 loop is CATSIGTHYEQYF. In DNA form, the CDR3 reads TGTGCCACCAGCATTGGCACCCACTACGAGCAGTACTTC.

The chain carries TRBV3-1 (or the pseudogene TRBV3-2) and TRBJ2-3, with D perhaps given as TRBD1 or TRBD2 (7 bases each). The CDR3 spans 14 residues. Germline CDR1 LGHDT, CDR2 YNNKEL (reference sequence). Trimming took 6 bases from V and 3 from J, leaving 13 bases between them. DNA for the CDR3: TGTGCCAGCAGGCAGGGGGGGCAAACAGATACGCAGTATTTT. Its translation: CASRQGGQTDTQYF.

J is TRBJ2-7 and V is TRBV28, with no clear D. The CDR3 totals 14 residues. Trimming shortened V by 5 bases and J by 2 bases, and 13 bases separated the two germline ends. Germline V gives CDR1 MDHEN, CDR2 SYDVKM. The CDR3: CASSTPAPAYEQYF. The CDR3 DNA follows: TGTGCCAGCAGTACCCCAGCGCCAGCCTACGAGCAGTACTTC.

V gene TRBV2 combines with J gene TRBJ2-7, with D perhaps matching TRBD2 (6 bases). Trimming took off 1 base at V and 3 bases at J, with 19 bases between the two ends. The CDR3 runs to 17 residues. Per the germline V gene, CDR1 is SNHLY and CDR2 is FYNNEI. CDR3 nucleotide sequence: TGTGCCAGCAGTGAAGACGATGGGCGGGGTCGGTACTACGAGCAGTACTTC. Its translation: CASSEDDGRGRYYEQYF.

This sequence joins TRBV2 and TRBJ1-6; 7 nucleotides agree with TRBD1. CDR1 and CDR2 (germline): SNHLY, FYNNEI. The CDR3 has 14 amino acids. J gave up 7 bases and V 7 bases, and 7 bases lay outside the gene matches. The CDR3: CASKLTGLNSPLHF. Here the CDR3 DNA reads TGTGCCAGCAAGTTGACAGGGTTAAATTCACCCCTCCACTTT.

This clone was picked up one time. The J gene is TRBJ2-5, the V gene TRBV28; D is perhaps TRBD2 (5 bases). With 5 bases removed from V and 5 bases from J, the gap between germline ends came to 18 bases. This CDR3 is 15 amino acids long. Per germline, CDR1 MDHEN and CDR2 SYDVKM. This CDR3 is CASSDPPGLKETQYF. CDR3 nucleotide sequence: TGTGCCAGCAGTGACCCTCCAGGACTCAAGGAGACCCAGTACTTC.

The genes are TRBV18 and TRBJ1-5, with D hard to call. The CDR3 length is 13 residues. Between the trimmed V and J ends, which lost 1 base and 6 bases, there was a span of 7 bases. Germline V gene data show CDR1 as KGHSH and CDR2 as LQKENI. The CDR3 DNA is TGTGCCAGCTCACCACGGTCGGGTCAGCCCCAGCATTTT. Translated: CASSPRSGQPQHF.

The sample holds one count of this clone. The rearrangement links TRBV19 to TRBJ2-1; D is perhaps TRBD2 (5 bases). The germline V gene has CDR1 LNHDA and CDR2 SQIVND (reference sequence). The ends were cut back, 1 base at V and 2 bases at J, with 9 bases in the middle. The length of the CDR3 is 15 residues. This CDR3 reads CASSIGGSAYNEQFF. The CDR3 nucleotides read TGTGCCAGTAGTATAGGTGGGAGTGCCTACAATGAGCAGTTCTTC.

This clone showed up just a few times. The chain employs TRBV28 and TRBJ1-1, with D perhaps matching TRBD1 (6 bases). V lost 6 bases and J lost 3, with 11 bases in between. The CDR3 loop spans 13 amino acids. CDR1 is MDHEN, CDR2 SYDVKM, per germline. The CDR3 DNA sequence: TGTGCCAGCAGAGGACAGCTCGACACTGAAGCTTTCTTT. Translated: CASRGQLDTEAFF.

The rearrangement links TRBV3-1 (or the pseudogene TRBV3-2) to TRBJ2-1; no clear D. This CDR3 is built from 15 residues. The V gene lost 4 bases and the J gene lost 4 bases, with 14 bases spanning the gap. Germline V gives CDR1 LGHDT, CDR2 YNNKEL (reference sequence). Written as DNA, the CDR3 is TGTGCCAGCAGCCTCCTGAGGCCCGAGTACAATGAGCAGTTCTTC. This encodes CASSLLRPEYNEQFF.

The CDR3 protein is CASSGQWGQPQHF. In nucleotides, the CDR3 is TGTGCCAGTTCTGGACAATGGGGTCAGCCCCAGCATTTT. The V gene is TRBV19, the J gene TRBJ1-5; TRBD1 is a possible D gene (5 bases). Per germline, CDR1 LNHDA and CDR2 SQIVND (reference sequence). V gave up 8 bases and J gave up 6 bases, with 14 bases separating them. The CDR3 contains 13 residues.

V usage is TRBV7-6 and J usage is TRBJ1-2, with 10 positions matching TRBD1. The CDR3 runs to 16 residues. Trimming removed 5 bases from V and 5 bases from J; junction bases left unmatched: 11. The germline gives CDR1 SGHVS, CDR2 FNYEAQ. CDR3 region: CASSLDRGRRGYGYTF. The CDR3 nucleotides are TGTGCCAGCAGCCTAGACAGGGGGCGTAGAGGGTATGGCTACACCTTC.

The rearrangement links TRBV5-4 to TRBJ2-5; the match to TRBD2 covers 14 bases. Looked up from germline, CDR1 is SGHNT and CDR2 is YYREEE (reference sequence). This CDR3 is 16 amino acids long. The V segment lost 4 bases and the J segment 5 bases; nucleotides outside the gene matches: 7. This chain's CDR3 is CASSPGLAGVVETQYF. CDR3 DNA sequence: TGTGCCAGCAGCCCGGGACTAGCGGGAGTAGTGGAGACCCAGTACTTC.

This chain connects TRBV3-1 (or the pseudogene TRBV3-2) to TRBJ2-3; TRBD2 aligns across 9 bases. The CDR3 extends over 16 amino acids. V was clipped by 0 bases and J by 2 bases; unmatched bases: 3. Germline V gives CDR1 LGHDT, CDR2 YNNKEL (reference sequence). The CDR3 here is CASSQETSGNTDTQYF. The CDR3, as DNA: TGTGCCAGCAGCCAAGAGACTAGCGGAAACACAGATACGCAGTATTTT.

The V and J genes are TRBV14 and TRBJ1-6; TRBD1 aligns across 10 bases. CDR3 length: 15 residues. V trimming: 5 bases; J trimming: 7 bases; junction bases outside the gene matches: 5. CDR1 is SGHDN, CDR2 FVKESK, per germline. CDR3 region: CASSKGQGLNSPLHF. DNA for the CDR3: TGTGCCAGCAGCAAGGGACAGGGGTTGAATTCACCCCTCCACTTT.

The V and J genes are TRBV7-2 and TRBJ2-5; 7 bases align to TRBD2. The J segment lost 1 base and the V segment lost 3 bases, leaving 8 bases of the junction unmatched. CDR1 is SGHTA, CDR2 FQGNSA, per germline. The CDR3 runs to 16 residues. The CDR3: CASSFSPAGSQETQYF. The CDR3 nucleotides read TGTGCCAGCAGCTTCTCCCCAGCGGGGTCCCAAGAGACCCAGTACTTC.

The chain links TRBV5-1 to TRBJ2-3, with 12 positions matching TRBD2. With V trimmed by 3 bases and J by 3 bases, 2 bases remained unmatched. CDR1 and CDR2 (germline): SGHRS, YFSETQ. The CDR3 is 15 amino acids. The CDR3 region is CASSSGTSGTDTQYF. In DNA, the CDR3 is TGCGCCAGCAGCTCCGGGACTAGCGGGACAGATACGCAGTATTTT.

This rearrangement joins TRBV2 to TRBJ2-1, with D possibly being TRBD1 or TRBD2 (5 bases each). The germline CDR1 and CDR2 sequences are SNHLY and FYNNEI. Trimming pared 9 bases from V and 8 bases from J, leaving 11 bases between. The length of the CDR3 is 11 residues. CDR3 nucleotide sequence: TGTGCCAGGGGGGACGGGTATGAGCAGTTCTTC. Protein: CARGDGYEQFF.

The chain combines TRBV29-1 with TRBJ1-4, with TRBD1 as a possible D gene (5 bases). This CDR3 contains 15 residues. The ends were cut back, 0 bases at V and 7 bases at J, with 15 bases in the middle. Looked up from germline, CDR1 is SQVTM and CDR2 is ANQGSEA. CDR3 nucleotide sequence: TGCAGCGTTGAAGATCTCGGGGGATTGGGTGAAAAACTGTTTTTT. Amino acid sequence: CSVEDLGGLGEKLFF.

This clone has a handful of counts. The CDR3 here is CAWSKARYNSGANVLTF. For the CDR3, the DNA is TGTGCCTGGAGTAAGGCTAGGTACAACTCTGGGGCCAACGTCCTGACTTTC. This chain links TRBV30 with TRBJ2-6; no reliable D call. This CDR3 is built from 17 residues. CDR1 and CDR2 (germline): GTSNPN, SVGIG (reference sequence). Trimming took off 2 bases at V and 0 bases at J, with 14 bases between the two ends.

The CDR3 is CASSLAGDYEQYF. In DNA form, the CDR3 reads TGTGCCAGCAGCCTAGCGGGAGACTACGAGCAGTACTTC. This chain connects TRBV6-5 to TRBJ2-7; 10 bases map to TRBD2. The CDR3 spans 13 residues. Trimming cost V 6 bases and J 3 bases; bases outside gene matches: 2. Germline-derived CDR1 and CDR2 are MNHEY and SVGAGI.

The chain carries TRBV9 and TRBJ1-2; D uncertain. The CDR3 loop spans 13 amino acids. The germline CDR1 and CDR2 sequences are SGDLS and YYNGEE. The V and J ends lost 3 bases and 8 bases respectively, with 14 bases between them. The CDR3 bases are TGTGCCAGCAGCGCGGACCGGATAGGCGGCTACACCTTC. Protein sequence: CASSADRIGGYTF.